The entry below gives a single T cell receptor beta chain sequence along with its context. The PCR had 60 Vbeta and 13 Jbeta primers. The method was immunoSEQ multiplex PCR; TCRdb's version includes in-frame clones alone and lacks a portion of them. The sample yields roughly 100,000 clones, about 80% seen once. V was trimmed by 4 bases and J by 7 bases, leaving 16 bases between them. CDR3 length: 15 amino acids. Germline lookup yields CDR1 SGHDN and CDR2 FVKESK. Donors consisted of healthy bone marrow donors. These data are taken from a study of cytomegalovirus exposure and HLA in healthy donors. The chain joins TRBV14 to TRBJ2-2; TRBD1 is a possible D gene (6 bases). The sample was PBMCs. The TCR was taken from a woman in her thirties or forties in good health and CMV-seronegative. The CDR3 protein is CASSPLDSQDGELFF. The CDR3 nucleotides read TGTGCCAGCAGCCCGTTGGACAGTCAGGACGGGGAGCTGTTTTTT.